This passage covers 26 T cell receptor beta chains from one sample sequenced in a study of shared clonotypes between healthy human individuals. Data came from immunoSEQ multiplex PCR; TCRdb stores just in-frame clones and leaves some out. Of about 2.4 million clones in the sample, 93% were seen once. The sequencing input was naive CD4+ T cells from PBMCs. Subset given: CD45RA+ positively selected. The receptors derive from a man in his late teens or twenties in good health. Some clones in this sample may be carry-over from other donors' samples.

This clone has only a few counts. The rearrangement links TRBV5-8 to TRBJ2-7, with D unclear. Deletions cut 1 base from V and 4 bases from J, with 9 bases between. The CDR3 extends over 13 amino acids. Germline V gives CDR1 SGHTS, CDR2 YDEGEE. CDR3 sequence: CASSLTTAYEQYF. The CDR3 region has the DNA TGTGCCAGCAGCTTGACTACTGCTTACGAGCAGTACTTC.

The CDR3 nucleotides read TGTGCCAGCAGTTCACCCAGGGTTGCCTACGAGCAGTACTTC. Amino acids: CASSSPRVAYEQYF. The V and J genes are TRBV27 and TRBJ2-7, with D possibly being TRBD1 (5 bases). The germline V gene has CDR1 MNHEY and CDR2 SMNVEV (reference sequence). The CDR3 runs to 14 residues. Trimming removed 4 bases from V and 2 bases from J, with 12 bases in between.

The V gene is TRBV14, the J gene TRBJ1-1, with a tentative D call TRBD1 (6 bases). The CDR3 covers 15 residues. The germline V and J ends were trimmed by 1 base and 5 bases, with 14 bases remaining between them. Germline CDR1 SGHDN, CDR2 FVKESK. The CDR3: CASSQVRGGGTEAFF. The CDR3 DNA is TGTGCCAGCAGCCAAGTTAGAGGGGGAGGTACTGAAGCTTTCTTT.

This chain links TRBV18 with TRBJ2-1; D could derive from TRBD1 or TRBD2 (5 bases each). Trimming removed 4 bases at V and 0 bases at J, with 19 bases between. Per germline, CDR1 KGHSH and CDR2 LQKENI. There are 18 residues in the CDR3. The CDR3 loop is CASSRTGLAASSYNEQFF. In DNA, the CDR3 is TGTGCCAGCTCACGAACGGGGCTCGCGGCGAGCTCCTACAATGAGCAGTTCTTC.

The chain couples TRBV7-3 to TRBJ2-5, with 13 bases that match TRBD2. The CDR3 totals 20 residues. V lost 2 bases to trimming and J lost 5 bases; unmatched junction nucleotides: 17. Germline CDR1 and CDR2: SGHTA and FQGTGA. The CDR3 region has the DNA TGTGCCAGCAGCTTAGCTGGGACAGGCGGACTAGCGGGAGTTGCGGAGACCCAGTACTTC. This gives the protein CASSLAGTGGLAGVAETQYF. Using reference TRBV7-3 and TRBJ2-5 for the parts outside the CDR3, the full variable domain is GAGVSQTPSNKVTEKGKYVELRCDPISGHTALYWYRQSLGQGPEFLIYFQGTGAADDSGLPNDRFFAVRPEGSVSTLKIQRTERGDSAVYLCASSLAGTGGLAGVAETQYFGPGTRLLVL.

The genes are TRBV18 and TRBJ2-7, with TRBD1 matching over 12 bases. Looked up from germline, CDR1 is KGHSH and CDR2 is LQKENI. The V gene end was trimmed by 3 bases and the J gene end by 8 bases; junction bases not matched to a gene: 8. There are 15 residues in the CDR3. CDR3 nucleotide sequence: TGTGCCAGCTCACCCCCGGGACAGGGGGCTTTCAAGCAGTACTTC. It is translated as CASSPPGQGAFKQYF.

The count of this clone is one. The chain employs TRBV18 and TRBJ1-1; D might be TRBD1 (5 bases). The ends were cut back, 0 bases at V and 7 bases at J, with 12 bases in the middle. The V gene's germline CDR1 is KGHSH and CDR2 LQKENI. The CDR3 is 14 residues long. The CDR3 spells CASSPPRGAVEAFF. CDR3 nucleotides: TGTGCCAGCTCACCACCGAGAGGGGCGGTTGAAGCTTTCTTT.

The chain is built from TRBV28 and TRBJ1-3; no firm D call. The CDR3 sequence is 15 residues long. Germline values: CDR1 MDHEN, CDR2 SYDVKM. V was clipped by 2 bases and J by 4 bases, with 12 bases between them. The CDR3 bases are TGTGCCAGCAGTTTACCCGGATCTGGGGGAAACACCATATATTTT. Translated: CASSLPGSGGNTIYF.

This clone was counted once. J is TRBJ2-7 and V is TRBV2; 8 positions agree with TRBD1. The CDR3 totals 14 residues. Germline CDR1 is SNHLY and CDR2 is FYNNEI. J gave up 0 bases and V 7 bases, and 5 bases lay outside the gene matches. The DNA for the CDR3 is TGTGCCAGCAAAGACAGGGGCCTCTCCTACGAGCAGTACTTC. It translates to CASKDRGLSYEQYF.

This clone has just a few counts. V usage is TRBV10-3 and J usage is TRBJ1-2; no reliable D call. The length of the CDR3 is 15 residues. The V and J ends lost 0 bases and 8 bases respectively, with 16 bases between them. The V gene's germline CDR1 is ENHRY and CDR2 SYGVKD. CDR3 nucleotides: TGTGCCATCAGTGAGTCTGGATCGGCTGCCCACGGCTACACCTTC. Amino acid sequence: CAISESGSAAHGYTF.

The CDR3 here is CASSQTALGQGSSYEQYF. Here the CDR3 DNA reads TGTGCCAGCAGTCAAACAGCACTAGGACAGGGAAGCTCCTACGAGCAGTACTTC. This chain connects TRBV27 to TRBJ2-7, with 8 bases that match TRBD1. From germline, CDR1 is MNHEY and CDR2 SMNVEV (reference sequence). The V and J ends lost 5 bases and 0 bases, in that order; junction bases with no gene match: 15. The CDR3 runs to 18 residues.

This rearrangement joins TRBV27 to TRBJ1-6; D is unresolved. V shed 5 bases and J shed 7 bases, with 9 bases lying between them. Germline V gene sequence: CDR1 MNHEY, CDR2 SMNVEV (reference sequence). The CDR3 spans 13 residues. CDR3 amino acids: CASSLSWNSPLHF. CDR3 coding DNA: TGTGCCAGCAGTCTGAGTTGGAATTCACCCCTCCACTTT.

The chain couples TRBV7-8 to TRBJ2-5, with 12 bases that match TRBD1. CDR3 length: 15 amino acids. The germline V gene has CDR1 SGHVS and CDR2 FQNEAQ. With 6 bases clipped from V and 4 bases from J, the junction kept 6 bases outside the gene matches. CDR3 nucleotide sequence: TGTGCCAGCAGTCTAGGGACAGGGGGCACAGAGACCCAGTACTTC. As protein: CASSLGTGGTETQYF.

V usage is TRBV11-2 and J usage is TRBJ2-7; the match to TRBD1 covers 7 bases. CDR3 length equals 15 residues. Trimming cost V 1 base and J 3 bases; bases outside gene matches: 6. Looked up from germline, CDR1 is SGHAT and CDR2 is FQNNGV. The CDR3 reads CASSLVTGAHYEQYF. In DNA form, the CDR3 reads TGTGCCAGCAGCTTAGTTACAGGGGCTCACTACGAGCAGTACTTC. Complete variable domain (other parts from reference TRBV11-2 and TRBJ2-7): EAGVAQSPRYKIIEKRQSVAFWCNPISGHATLYWYQQILGQGPKLLIQFQNNGVVDDSQLPKDRFSAERLKGVDSTLKIQPAKLEDSAVYLCASSLVTGAHYEQYFGPGTRLTVT.

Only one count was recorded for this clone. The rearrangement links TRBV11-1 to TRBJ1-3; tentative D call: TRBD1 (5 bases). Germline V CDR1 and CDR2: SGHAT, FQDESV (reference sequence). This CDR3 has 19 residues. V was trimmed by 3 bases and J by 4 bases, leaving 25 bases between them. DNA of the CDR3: TGTGCCAGCAGCTTCGGAACCCCGTGGGGCCAGGAGGGAGGAAACACCATATATTTT. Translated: CASSFGTPWGQEGGNTIYF.

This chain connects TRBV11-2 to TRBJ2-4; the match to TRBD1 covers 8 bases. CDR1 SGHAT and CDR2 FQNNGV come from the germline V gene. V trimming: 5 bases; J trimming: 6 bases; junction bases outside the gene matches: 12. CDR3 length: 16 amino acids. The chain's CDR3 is CASSQWTGMVGNIQYF. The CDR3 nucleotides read TGTGCCAGCAGCCAGTGGACAGGGATGGTCGGAAACATTCAGTACTTC.

CDR3 DNA: TGTGCCAGCAGTTACGGGGGCGTGGGACAGCCCCAGCATTTT. Amino acid sequence: CASSYGGVGQPQHF. The gene calls are TRBV6-6 and TRBJ1-5, with a weak D call TRBD1 (6 bases). Germline V gene data show CDR1 as MNHNY and CDR2 as SVGAGI (reference sequence). The CDR3 covers 14 residues. V lost 2 bases and J lost 7, with 12 bases in between.

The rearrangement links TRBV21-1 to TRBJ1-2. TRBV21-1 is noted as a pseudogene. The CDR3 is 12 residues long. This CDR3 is CASSEGRNGYTF. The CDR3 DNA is TGTGCCAGCAGCGAGGGGAGGAATGGCTACACCTTC.

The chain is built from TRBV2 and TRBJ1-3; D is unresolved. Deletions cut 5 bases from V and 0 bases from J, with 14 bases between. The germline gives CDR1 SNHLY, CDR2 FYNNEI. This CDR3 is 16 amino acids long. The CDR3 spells CASSHEMRDSGNTIYF. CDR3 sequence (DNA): TGTGCCAGCAGTCATGAAATGAGGGACTCTGGAAACACCATATATTTT.

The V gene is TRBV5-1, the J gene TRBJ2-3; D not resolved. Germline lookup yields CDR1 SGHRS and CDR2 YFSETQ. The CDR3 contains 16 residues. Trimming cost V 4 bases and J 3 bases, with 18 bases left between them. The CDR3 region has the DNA TGCGCCAGCAGCCTACTTGGCCCAACTGGTACAGATACGCAGTATTTT. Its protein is CASSLLGPTGTDTQYF.

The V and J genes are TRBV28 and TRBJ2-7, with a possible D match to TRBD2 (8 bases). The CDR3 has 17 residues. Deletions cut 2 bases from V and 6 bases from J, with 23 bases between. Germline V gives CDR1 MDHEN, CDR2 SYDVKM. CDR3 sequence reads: CASSLNRGGTARSEQYF. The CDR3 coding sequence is TGTGCCAGCAGTTTAAATCGGGGGGGGACAGCTCGATCCGAGCAGTACTTC.

CDR3 bases: TGTGCCAGCAGCCTGCTCAGGGGAATCACCGGGGAGCTGTTTTTT. This encodes CASSLLRGITGELFF. V gene TRBV7-2 combines with J gene TRBJ2-2, with D tentatively TRBD1 (6 bases). The CDR3 runs 15 residues. Germline values: CDR1 SGHTA, CDR2 FQGNSA. V was trimmed by 5 bases and J by 4 bases, leaving 14 bases between them.

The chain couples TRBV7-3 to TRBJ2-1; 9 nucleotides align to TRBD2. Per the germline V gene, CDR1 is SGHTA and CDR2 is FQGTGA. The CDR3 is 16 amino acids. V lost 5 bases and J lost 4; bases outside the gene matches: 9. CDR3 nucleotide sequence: TGTGCCAGCAGCCCCCGCGCGGGAGGGCTTTACAATGAGCAGTTCTTC. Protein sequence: CASSPRAGGLYNEQFF.

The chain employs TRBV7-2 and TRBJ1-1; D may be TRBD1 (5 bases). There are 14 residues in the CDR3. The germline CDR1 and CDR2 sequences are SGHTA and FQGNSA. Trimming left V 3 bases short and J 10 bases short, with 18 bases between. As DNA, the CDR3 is TGTGCCAGCAGCTTGCAGGGTATCAGGATTCGAGCTTTCTTT. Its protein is CASSLQGIRIRAFF. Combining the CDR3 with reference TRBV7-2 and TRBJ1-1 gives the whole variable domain GAGVSQSPSNKVTEKGKDVELRCDPISGHTALYWYRQSLGQGLEFLIYFQGNSAPDKSGLPSDRFSAERTGGSVSTLTIQRTQQEDSAVYLCASSLQGIRIRAFFGQGTRLTVV.

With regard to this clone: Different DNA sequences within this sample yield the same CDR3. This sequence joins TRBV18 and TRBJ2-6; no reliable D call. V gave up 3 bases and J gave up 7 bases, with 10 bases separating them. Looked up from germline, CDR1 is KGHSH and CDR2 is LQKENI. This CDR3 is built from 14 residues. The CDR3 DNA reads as TGTGCCAGCTCACCCGGTTCCGGCGCCAACGTCCTGACTTTC. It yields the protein CASSPGSGANVLTF.

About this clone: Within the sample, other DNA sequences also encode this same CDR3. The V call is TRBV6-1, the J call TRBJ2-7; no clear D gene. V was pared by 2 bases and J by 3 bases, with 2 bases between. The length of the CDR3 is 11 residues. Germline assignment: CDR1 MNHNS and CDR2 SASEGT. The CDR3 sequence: CASSEYYEQYF. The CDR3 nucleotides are TGTGCCAGCAGTGAATACTACGAGCAGTACTTC.